Listed here are 27 T cell receptor beta chains from one sample, sequenced in a study of blood T cells in healthy people across ages. Primers used in a second PCR of roughly 7 to 11 cycles were a sample-barcoded 5' primer and a J-beta primer mix. TCRdb re-analysed the 5' RACE reads in MiXCR, keeping a single row per CDR3 protein. In the table there are about 1,600,000 distinct CDR3 sequences, 42% of which are singletons. The sequencing input was blood. Source of these receptors: a woman aged 18 to 35 in good health.

This clonotype occurred a few times. The chain combines TRBV3-1 with TRBJ2-5; no definite D call. V dropped 0 bases and J dropped 7 bases, with 9 bases sitting between them. This CDR3 region has 13 residues. Germline CDR1 is LGHDT and CDR2 is YNNKEL (reference sequence). The CDR3 region has the DNA TGTGCCAGCAGCCAAGAGGTCGGCGGGACCCAGTACTTC. It is translated as CASSQEVGGTQYF.

The chain recombines TRBV27 with TRBJ1-1; D is ambiguous. CDR1 is MNHEY, CDR2 SMNVEV, per germline (reference sequence). V was trimmed by 7 bases and J by 0 bases, leaving 15 bases between them. The CDR3 runs 15 residues. In DNA form, the CDR3 reads TGTGCCAGCACTCAGGACGGGGTTATGAACACTGAAGCTTTCTTT. This sequence encodes CASTQDGVMNTEAFF.

This sequence joins TRBV29-1 and TRBJ2-7; 7 nucleotides line up with TRBD2. The germline V gene encodes CDR1 SQVTM and CDR2 ANQGSEA. The length of the CDR3 is 15 residues. With 0 bases clipped from V and 2 bases from J, the junction kept 7 bases outside the gene matches. The CDR3 DNA reads TGCAGCGTTGAAGATGGGGGGGACGGACCCTACGAGCAGTACTTC. Amino acids: CSVEDGGDGPYEQYF.

V and J are TRBV4-1 and TRBJ2-1; 10 bases fit TRBD2. The J call is in doubt because the DNA end fits TRBJ2-7 better. Looked up from germline, CDR1 is MGHRA and CDR2 is YSYEKL. The CDR3 extends over 19 amino acids. The CDR3, as DNA: TGCGCCAGCAGCCAAGAGCCTGGGACTAGCGAGAGCTCCTACAATGAGCAGTACTTC. It yields the protein CASSQEPGTSESSYNEQYF.

This sequence joins TRBV11-2 and TRBJ2-7; no reliable D call. CDR3 size: 14 residues. Germline V lookup: CDR1 SGHAT, CDR2 FQNNGV. Trimming shortened V by 0 bases and J by 5 bases, and 11 bases separated the two germline ends. CDR3 residues: CASSLDLTPDEQYF. The CDR3 bases are TGTGCCAGCAGCTTAGACCTCACGCCGGACGAGCAGTACTTC.

This clonotype was picked up a small number of times. The chain employs TRBV20-1 and TRBJ2-3, with 9 bases aligning to TRBD2. Germline assignment: CDR1 DFQATT and CDR2 SNEGSKA (reference sequence). Losses at the gene ends were 3 bases for V and 2 bases for J; bases not matched to a gene: 6. The CDR3 runs to 15 residues. CDR3 sequence reads: CSARVAGALTDTQYF. For the CDR3, the DNA is TGCAGTGCTAGGGTAGCGGGGGCCCTCACAGATACGCAGTATTTT.

The sample holds a few counts of this clonotype. The chain recombines TRBV30 with TRBJ2-5; no firm D call. V was cut by 2 bases and J by 2 bases, with 6 bases left in between. Germline lookup yields CDR1 GTSNPN and CDR2 SVGIG (reference sequence). The CDR3 sequence is 12 residues long. This CDR3 is CAWSPQQETQYF. The CDR3 nucleotides are TGTGCCTGGAGTCCCCAACAAGAGACCCAGTACTTC.

A word on this clonotype: A much more abundant neighbour one base away suggests this may be a read error. The chain has TRBV20-1 and TRBJ2-1, with D perhaps TRBD2 (5 bases). Between the trimmed V and J ends, which lost 6 bases and 10 bases, there was a span of 13 bases. The CDR3 covers 11 residues. Germline-derived CDR1 and CDR2 are DFQATT and SNEGSKA (reference sequence). CDR3 coding DNA: TGCAGTGCGGCTGACTACGGAGAGCAGTTCTTC. Translating it yields CSAADYGEQFF.

As DNA, the CDR3 is TGTGCCAGCAGCTTGGAGAGAGTCAACACCGGGGAGCTGTTTTTT. It codes for CASSLERVNTGELFF. The genes are TRBV7-3 and TRBJ2-2; no reliable D call. Per the germline V gene, CDR1 is SGHTA and CDR2 is FQGTGA. The germline V and J ends were trimmed by 3 bases and 2 bases, with 10 bases remaining between them. The CDR3 has 15 amino acids.

The rearrangement uses TRBV12-3 or TRBV12-4 and TRBJ2-5; D call uncertain. The germline V and J ends were trimmed by 7 bases and 3 bases, with 12 bases remaining between them. The CDR3 length is 13 residues. The CDR3 loop reads CASTTSAEETQYF. The CDR3 DNA reads as TGTGCCAGCACCACAAGCGCTGAAGAGACCCAGTACTTC.

The chain uses TRBV20-1 and TRBJ2-5; a weak D match, TRBD1 (6 bases). V was cut by 6 bases and J by 5 bases, with 19 bases left in between. The CDR3 has 14 amino acids. Germline CDR1 DFQATT, CDR2 SNEGSKA (reference sequence). The CDR3 bases are TGCAGTGCCAACCCGACAGGCAGAAGGGAGACCCAGTACTTC. It is translated as CSANPTGRRETQYF.

The CDR3 is CASSPTDPAYEQYF. CDR3 nucleotide sequence: TGCGCCAGCAGCCCCACTGACCCTGCCTACGAGCAGTACTTC. The chain combines TRBV5-1 with TRBJ2-7; D gene uncertain. The CDR3 loop spans 14 amino acids. Germline assignment: CDR1 SGHRS and CDR2 YFSETQ. The V end was cut by 4 bases, the J end by 2 bases, with 13 bases between.

The CDR3 reads CASSVAGGTGQDEQYF. In DNA, the CDR3 is TGTGCCAGCAGCGTAGCAGGTGGAACAGGGCAAGACGAGCAGTACTTC. The V and J genes are TRBV9 and TRBJ2-7; tentative D call: TRBD1 (6 bases). The germline V and J ends were trimmed by 0 bases and 5 bases, with 18 bases remaining between them. The CDR3 runs 16 residues. CDR1 is SGDLS and CDR2 is YYNGEE in the germline V gene. The full variable domain, rest sourced from reference TRBV9 and TRBJ2-7, is DSGVTQTPKHLITATGQRVTLRCSPRSGDLSVYWYQQSLDQGLQFLIQYYNGEERAKGNILERFSAQQFPDLHSELNLSSLELGDSALYFCASSVAGGTGQDEQYFGPGTRLTVT.

This clonotype was observed a handful of times. V and J are TRBV4-1 and TRBJ2-5; D may correspond to TRBD1 or TRBD2 (7 bases each). This CDR3 contains 16 residues. Germline values: CDR1 MGHRA, CDR2 YSYEKL. Trimming took 4 bases from V and 5 from J, leaving 20 bases between them. CDR3: CASSPTFAGGGETQYF. DNA of the CDR3: TGCGCCAGCAGCCCCACGTTTGCAGGGGGAGGGGAGACCCAGTACTTC.

Concerning this clonotype itself: A junction boundary mismatches the germline segment, possibly from a read error. V and J are TRBV28 and TRBJ2-3, with no clear D. The CDR3 consists of 16 residues. Germline V lookup: CDR1 MDHEN, CDR2 SYDVKM. CDR3 amino acids: CASSLGRAGPTDAQYF. The CDR3 bases are TGTGCCAGCAGCCTAGGTCGGGCAGGACCCACAGATGCGCAGTATTTT. Filled out from reference TRBV28 and TRBJ2-3, the complete variable domain reads DVKVTQSSRYLVKRTGEKVFLECVQDMDHENMFWYRQDPGLGLRLIYFSYDVKMKEKGDIPEGYSVSREKKERFSLILESASTNQTSMYLCASSLGRAGPTDAQYFGPGTRLTVL.

This clonotype has a handful of counts. The chain carries TRBV20-1 and TRBJ2-4; 10 nucleotides agree with TRBD2. With the DNA end fitting TRBJ2-5 better, the J assignment may be wrong. This CDR3 has 14 amino acids. CDR1 is DFQATT, CDR2 SNEGSKA, per germline (reference sequence). The CDR3 region is CSAARTSGQETQYF. CDR3 DNA: TGCAGTGCTGCGCGGACTAGCGGTCAAGAGACCCAGTACTTC.

This chain links TRBV6-1 with TRBJ1-2; tentatively, D is TRBD1 (5 bases). The V gene lost 3 bases and the J gene lost 4 bases, with 15 bases spanning the gap. CDR3 size: 15 residues. Germline CDR1 is MNHNS and CDR2 is SASEGT. The CDR3 reads CASSDLLTASYGYTF. CDR3 DNA sequence: TGTGCCAGCAGTGACCTCTTGACAGCTAGCTATGGCTACACCTTC.

This clonotype was detected only a few times. The chain carries TRBV7-2 and TRBJ2-3; perhaps TRBD2 as D (6 bases). Trimming removed 0 bases at V and 2 bases at J, with 9 bases between. The germline CDR1 and CDR2 sequences are SGHTA and FQGNSA. The CDR3 is 15 residues long. This CDR3 is CASSLAPSATDTQYF. CDR3 coding DNA: TGTGCCAGCAGCTTAGCGCCTAGCGCCACAGATACGCAGTATTTT.

This clonotype was recorded a few times. This chain links TRBV18 with TRBJ2-7; 9 bases agree with TRBD1. J gave up 4 bases and V 5 bases, and 6 bases lay outside the gene matches. CDR3 size: 14 residues. Germline loops: CDR1 KGHSH, CDR2 LQKENI. Here the CDR3 reads CASSSSDRGYEQYF. CDR3 nucleotide sequence: TGTGCCAGCTCATCCTCGGACAGGGGTTACGAGCAGTACTTC.

In the case of this clonotype: Since a much larger clone is just one base distant, this may be a read error. The chain combines TRBV10-1 with TRBJ2-1, with D perhaps being TRBD1 or TRBD2 (5 bases each). The CDR3 is 15 residues long. Trimming pared 3 bases from V and 13 bases from J, leaving 22 bases between. CDR1 and CDR2 from the germline V gene are WNHNN and SYGVQD (reference sequence). The CDR3 DNA is TGCGCCAGCAGTGATCCAGGGACGGTCCCAGAGACCCAGTTCTTC. As protein: CASSDPGTVPETQFF.

V is TRBV7-2 and J is TRBJ1-5, with 12 bases matching TRBD1. Germline V gene sequence: CDR1 SGHTA, CDR2 FQGNSA. The CDR3 totals 18 residues. The V gene end was trimmed by 1 base and the J gene end by 3 bases; junction bases not matched to a gene: 7. CDR3 loop: CASSLVGTGGANNQPQHF. CDR3 DNA: TGTGCCAGCAGCTTAGTGGGGACAGGGGGCGCGAACAATCAGCCCCAGCATTTT.

The CDR3 DNA reads TGTGCTAGTGGTCTGGGACTAGCGGGAGCAGAGACCCAGTACTTC. Translated, it gives CASGLGLAGAETQYF. This chain links TRBV12-5 with TRBJ2-5, with 14 bases fitting TRBD2. CDR3 length: 15 residues. Unmatched junction bases numbered 3, after V lost 5 bases and J lost 4 bases. From germline, CDR1 is LGHNT and CDR2 FRNRAP. Based on the CDR3 plus reference TRBV12-5 and TRBJ2-5, the full variable domain is DARVTQTPRHKVTEMGQEVTMRCQPILGHNTVFWYRQTMMQGLELLAYFRNRAPLDDSGMPKDRFSAEMPDATLATLKIQPSEPRDSAVYFCASGLGLAGAETQYFGPGTRLLVL.

This clonotype was observed a few times. The gene calls are TRBV27 and TRBJ2-2; 7 bases are shared with TRBD2. V lost 3 bases and J lost 6; bases outside the gene matches: 1. This CDR3 is 13 amino acids long. The germline gives CDR1 MNHEY, CDR2 SMNVEV (reference sequence). Here the CDR3 reads CASSFGGSGELFF. In DNA form, the CDR3 reads TGTGCCAGCAGTTTCGGGGGGTCCGGGGAGCTGTTTTTT.

For this clonotype: A read error is possible here, since a much larger clone lies one base away. The rearrangement links TRBV7-2 to TRBJ2-1; D unresolved. The DNA end is more similar to TRBJ2-7, so the J call may be wrong. The germline V gene encodes CDR1 SGHTA and CDR2 FQGNSA. CDR3 size: 16 residues. The CDR3 DNA reads as TGTGCCAGCAGCGCCATACCCACGAGCTCCTACAATGAGCAGTACTTC. As protein: CASSAIPTSSYNEQYF.

The gene calls are TRBV20-1 and TRBJ2-1; maybe TRBD1 (5 bases). CDR1 and CDR2 from the germline V gene are DFQATT and SNEGSKA (reference sequence). This CDR3 comprises 13 residues. V was pared by 6 bases and J by 7 bases, with 16 bases between. CDR3 amino acids: CSAATGVENEQFF. CDR3 DNA sequence: TGCAGTGCAGCCACAGGAGTCGAGAATGAGCAGTTCTTC.

The genes are TRBV20-1 and TRBJ1-6; the match to TRBD1 covers 9 bases. This CDR3 region has 17 residues. Germline-derived CDR1 and CDR2 are DFQATT and SNEGSKA (reference sequence). The trim removed 3 bases at V and 0 bases at J, leaving 6 bases unmatched. The CDR3 DNA sequence: TGCAGTGCTAGGGCCGGGACAGGGAGCTCCTATAATTCACCCCTCCACTTT. Its protein is CSARAGTGSSYNSPLHF.

The rearrangement links TRBV12-3 or TRBV12-4 to TRBJ2-7, with 9 positions matching TRBD1. The length of the CDR3 is 15 residues. V lost 1 base, J lost 5 bases, and 6 bases stayed unmatched. The CDR3 DNA reads TGTGCCAGCAGTTTAGGACAGGGGGGTGCCCACGAGCAGTACTTC. This codes for CASSLGQGGAHEQYF.